This is a list of T cell receptor beta chains from one sample in a study of metastatic and nonmetastatic thyroid tumors. Through MiXCR, TCRdb re-clonotyped the PCR reads. The sample lists 30,000 to 40,000 clones, around 20% occurring once. The sample was blood. The receptor source for this set is a female donor with papillary thyroid cancer or a benign thyroid nodule (not recorded which). Some clones in this sample may be carry-over from other donors' samples. The CDR3 runs from the conserved cysteine through the conserved F or W. D genes are given only for firm matches. Clone size appears in some rows only: once, few, many, or a class for an expanded clone.

many	TRBV20-1	TRBD2	TRBJ2-1	TGCAGTGTAGGGACTAGCGGGGGGAATGAGCAGTTCTTC	CSVGTSGGNEQFF
NA	TRBV28	NA	TRBJ2-2	TGTGCCAGCAGTGTGGACGTACTCGGGGAGCTGTTTTTT	CASSVDVLGELFF
NA	TRBV6-1	TRBD2	TRBJ2-1	TGTGCCACCGTCGAAGCGGGAGTTCACAATGAGCAGTTCTTC	CATVEAGVHNEQFF
many	TRBV5-1	NA	TRBJ2-5	TGCGCCAGCAGCTTGGCGCAGCAGGCAAAGGGAGAGACCCAGTACTTC	CASSLAQQAKGETQYF
many	TRBV20-1	NA	TRBJ2-1	TGCAGTGCTAGAGATCTTGGGGGAGACTACAATGAGCAGTTCTTC	CSARDLGGDYNEQFF
medium-sized	TRBV6-2/TRBV6-3	NA	TRBJ2-7	TGTGCCAGCAGTTCCAGCGTTTCCTACGAGCAGTACTTC	CASSSSVSYEQYF
few	TRBV6-2/TRBV6-3	NA	TRBJ2-7	TGTGCCAGCAGTTACCAGGGATGGGACGAGCAGTACTTC	CASSYQGWDEQYF
many	TRBV13	TRBD2	TRBJ2-4	TGTGCCAGCAGCTTAGCGGGGGAGGGAGCCAAAAACATTCAGTACTTC	CASSLAGEGAKNIQYF
medium-sized	TRBV28	NA	TRBJ2-7	TGTGCCAGCACTCTGAGGGGCCTTGGGGAGCAGTACTTC	CASTLRGLGEQYF
many	TRBV28	NA	TRBJ1-1	TGTGCCAGCAGTGCCCCCGGACAAGCCAACACTGAAGCTTTCTTT	CASSAPGQANTEAFF
NA	TRBV20-1	NA	TRBJ2-3	TGCAGTTCTAACAGCTGGGGGGAGATTAGCACAGATACGCAGTATTTT	CSSNSWGEISTDTQYF
NA	TRBV12-3/TRBV12-4	TRBD1	TRBJ1-4	TGTGCCAGCAGGCGCGGACAGGGAGTCTACAATAATGAAAAACTGTTTTTT	CASRRGQGVYNNEKLFF
NA	TRBV18	NA	TRBJ2-1	TGTGCCAGCTCAGACGAAGAGGAGAATGAGCAGTTCTTC	CASSDEEENEQFF
NA	TRBV20-1	TRBD2	TRBJ2-5	TGCAGTGCTAGGAAGACTAGCGGGAGGGCCGGGGATACCCAGTGCTTC	CSARKTSGRAGDTQCF
many	TRBV7-7	TRBD2	TRBJ2-1	TGTGCTAGCAGCCCTGGGAGGGACAATGAGCAGTTCTTC	CASSPGRDNEQFF
once	TRBV7-2	NA	TRBJ2-6	TGTGCCAGCAGCGCAACCGGGACACCGACCGTCCTGACTTTC	CASSATGTPTVLTF
many	TRBV9	NA	TRBJ2-2	TGTGCCAGCAGCTTCCGACTAGATCCCGGGGAGCTGTTTTTT	CASSFRLDPGELFF
NA	TRBV20-1	TRBD2	TRBJ2-7	TGCAGTGCTAGGGTGTGGGGTGCTAGCGGGAGTATGAGCTCCTACGAGCAGTACTTC	CSARVWGASGSMSSYEQYF
few	TRBV12-3/TRBV12-4	NA	TRBJ1-1	TGTGCCAGCATTACTGAGGCACAAACAGCCAACACTGAAGCTTTCTTT	CASITEAQTANTEAFF
NA	TRBV10-3	NA	TRBJ2-1	TGTGCCATCAGGGGGGCCGGGACTATTCATGAGCAGTTCTTC	CAIRGAGTIHEQFF
many	TRBV7-2	NA	TRBJ2-5	TGTGCCAGCAGCTTATACGGGACTCAAGAGACCCAGTACTTC	CASSLYGTQETQYF
NA	TRBV4-1	TRBD2	TRBJ2-3	TGCGCCAGCAGCCTCTTACTAGCGGGAAACGCAGATACGCAGTATTTT	CASSLLLAGNADTQYF
many	TRBV7-3	NA	TRBJ2-1	TGTGCCAGCAGCTTAGGGTCCTACAATGAGCAGTTCTTC	CASSLGSYNEQFF
few	TRBV6-2/TRBV6-3	TRBD1	TRBJ1-2	TGTGCCACCAGGACAGGGTCCCATGGCTACACCTTC	CATRTGSHGYTF
many	TRBV19	TRBD1	TRBJ1-5	TGTGCCAGTAGTATAGGGGGACAGGTGGGAGGTAAGCCCCAGCATTTT	CASSIGGQVGGKPQHF
many	TRBV4-2	NA	TRBJ2-7	TGTGCCAGCAGCCAAGATCTAGAGGGGTCGGAGCAGTACTTC	CASSQDLEGSEQYF
NA	TRBV7-2	NA	TRBJ2-5	TGTGCCACCACCAGGAAAGGGGTTGAAGAGACACAGTACTTC	CATTRKGVEETQYF
NA	TRBV20-1	NA	TRBJ2-3	TGCAGTGCTCGAAGAGTGGACTCAGCTACAGATACGCAGTATTTT	CSARRVDSATDTQYF
NA	TRBV24-1	NA	TRBJ2-1	TGTGCCACCAGTGACCCTTCGAAACCTGGACGCATCTACAATGAGCAGTCCTTC	CATSDPSKPGRIYNEQSF
many	TRBV5-1	TRBD2	TRBJ2-3	TGCGCCAGCAGCGCGGGGGGGTTCCTAGCGGGATTCACAGATACGCAGTATTTT	CASSAGGFLAGFTDTQYF
many	TRBV27	TRBD1	TRBJ2-1	TGTGCCTCAATGACAGGGGGACTCAATGAGCAGTTCTTC	CASMTGGLNEQFF
many	TRBV7-9	NA	TRBJ2-2	TGTGCCAGCAGCTTAATGTCAGGGAACACCGGGGAGCTGTTTTTT	CASSLMSGNTGELFF
NA	TRBV20-1	TRBD1	TRBJ2-2	TGCAGTGCTACCGCGGGACAGGGGTACGACACCGGGGAGCTGTTTTTT	CSATAGQGYDTGELFF
NA	TRBV5-4	TRBD2	TRBJ2-2	TGTGCCAGCAACTTTGCTCTACTAGCGGGAGGTGGCGGGGAGCTGTTTTTT	CASNFALLAGGGGELFF
NA	TRBV20-1	NA	TRBJ2-3	TGCAGTTCCTCAGACCGTCGGTCCCGGGGCGCAGATACGCAGTATTTT	CSSSDRRSRGADTQYF
NA	TRBV11-2	NA	TRBJ2-2	TGTGCCAGCAGCTTAGACCCCCGGAGGGTGGGGACCGGGGAGCTGTTTTTT	CASSLDPRRVGTGELFF
few	TRBV2	TRBD1	TRBJ2-5	TGTGCCAGACAGAAAAAGAACAGGGGAGAGACCCAGTACTTC	CARQKKNRGETQYF
many	TRBV27	TRBD2	TRBJ2-3	TGTGCCAGCAGTTTCAGTTGGGGGACTAGCGGGAGTAGTGGATCAGATACGCAGTATTTT	CASSFSWGTSGSSGSDTQYF
few	TRBV19	TRBD2	TRBJ2-1	TGTGCCATTAACCCCCGTAGCGGGATGGGGAATGAGCAGTTCTTC	CAINPRSGMGNEQFF
many	TRBV6-1	NA	TRBJ2-1	TGTGCCACCCACAGGAGTAGCTCCTACAATGAGCAGTTCTTC	CATHRSSSYNEQFF
NA	TRBV20-1	NA	TRBJ1-1	TGCAGTGCTAGAGAGGGAGGAAGAGGGGGAAACACTGAAGCTTTCTTT	CSAREGGRGGNTEAFF
many	TRBV7-2	TRBD2	TRBJ2-7	TGTGCCAGCAGCCCGATCGGGACTAGCGGGAGCGAGCAGTACTTC	CASSPIGTSGSEQYF
many	TRBV5-1	NA	TRBJ2-1	TGCGCCAGCAGCTACGGGACAAGGCGGTACAATGAGCAGTTCTTC	CASSYGTRRYNEQFF
many	TRBV20-1	TRBD1	TRBJ1-4	TGCAGTGCAACCAGGGGGCGCGGTGAAAAACTGTTTTTT	CSATRGRGEKLFF
NA	TRBV19	TRBD2	TRBJ2-6	TGTGCCAGTAGTCTAGGGACGGGGGGTATTGGGGCCAACGTCCTTACTTTC	CASSLGTGGIGANVLTF
few	TRBV28	TRBD1	TRBJ2-5	TGTGCCAGCAGTTTTTTAAGGGGGCTTTTAGAGACCCAGTACTTC	CASSFLRGLLETQYF
many	TRBV20-1	TRBD2	TRBJ2-1	TGCAGTGCTTGCCTACGGGAGGGGTCTGAGCAGTTCTTC	CSACLREGSEQFF
many	TRBV14	TRBD2	TRBJ2-3	TGTGCCAGCAGCCAAGAAGCGGCAAGCGGGAGCGATACGCAGTATTTT	CASSQEAASGSDTQYF
few	TRBV27	NA	TRBJ1-4	TGTGCCAGCAGACAAGGGAGGGGCCTTAATGAAAAACTGTTTTTT	CASRQGRGLNEKLFF
many	TRBV20-1	NA	TRBJ2-3	TGCAGTGCTAGAGATCTAGCCTTTGGCACAGATACGCAGTATTTT	CSARDLAFGTDTQYF
many	TRBV27	NA	TRBJ2-1	TGTGCCAACCCCAATGAGCAGTTCTTC	CANPNEQFF
NA	TRBV20-1	NA	TRBJ1-2	TGCAGTGCTAGAGATTTGGGTTCAAGGGGTAACTATGGCTACACCTTC	CSARDLGSRGNYGYTF
few	TRBV6-1	TRBD2	TRBJ2-1	TGTGCCAGCAGGAGACTAGCGGCGGACAATGAGCAGTTCTTC	CASRRLAADNEQFF
NA	TRBV6-1	NA	TRBJ2-7	TGTGCCAGCAGCCCGGACGGCTCCTACGAGCAGTACTTC	CASSPDGSYEQYF
NA	TRBV15	TRBD2	TRBJ2-1	TGTGCCACCAGCAGAGATTCTAGAGGACTAGCGGTCCATGAGCAGTTCTTC	CATSRDSRGLAVHEQFF
NA	TRBV20-1	TRBD1	TRBJ1-2	TGCAGTGTCGCGGACAGGGGGCGTATCTATGGCTACACCTTC	CSVADRGRIYGYTF
many	TRBV20-1	NA	TRBJ2-7	TGCAGTGCACGTCCAGGCGGCGCCTACGAGCAGTACTTC	CSARPGGAYEQYF
once	TRBV7-3	NA	TRBJ2-7	TGTGCCAGCAGCTTAAGGGGTGCGGGCGAGCAGTACTTC	CASSLRGAGEQYF
NA	TRBV7-2	NA	TRBJ2-3	TGTGCCAGCAGAAGGAATAGTCCAGATACGCAGTATTTT	CASRRNSPDTQYF